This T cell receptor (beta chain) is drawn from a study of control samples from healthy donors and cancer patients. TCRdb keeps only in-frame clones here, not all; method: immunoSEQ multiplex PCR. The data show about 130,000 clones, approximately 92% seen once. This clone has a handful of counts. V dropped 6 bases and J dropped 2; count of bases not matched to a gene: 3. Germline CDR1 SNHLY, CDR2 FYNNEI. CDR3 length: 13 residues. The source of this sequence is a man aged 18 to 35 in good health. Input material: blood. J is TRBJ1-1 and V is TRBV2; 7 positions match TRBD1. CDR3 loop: CASSRTGNTEAFF. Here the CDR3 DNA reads TGTGCCAGCAGCCGGACAGGCAACACTGAAGCTTTCTTT.